This TCR beta chain was retrieved from a study of early T cells in non-severe SARS-CoV-2 infection. CDR3 size: 15 residues. J lost 4 bases, V lost 5 bases, and 10 bases had no gene match. Per germline, CDR1 KGHSH and CDR2 LQKENI. TCRdb recomputed calls from the 5' RACE reads with MiXCR, one row per CDR3 protein. Of 90,000 to 130,000 distinct CDR3 sequences detected, around an eighth appear once; the ten largest clones hold 3% to 3.5%. The genes are TRBV18 and TRBJ1-1, with 7 nucleotides matching TRBD1. The sequenced sample consisted of whole blood. The sequence derives from an adult who was a healthcare worker with PCR-confirmed SARS-CoV-2 infection or an uninfected control (not recorded which). The chain's CDR3 is CASSAQQGTSTEAFF. For the CDR3, the DNA is TGTGCCAGCTCAGCACAACAGGGGACGAGCACTGAAGCTTTCTTT.